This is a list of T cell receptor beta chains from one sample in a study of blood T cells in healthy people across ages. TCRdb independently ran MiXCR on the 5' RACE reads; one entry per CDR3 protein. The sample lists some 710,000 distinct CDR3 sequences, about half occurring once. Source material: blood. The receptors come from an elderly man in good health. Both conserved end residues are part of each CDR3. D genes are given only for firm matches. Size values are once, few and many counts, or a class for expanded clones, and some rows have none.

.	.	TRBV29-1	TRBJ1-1	TGCAGCGTGAGCCGGGACACCGAGGCATGGGTGCACACTGAAGCTTTCTTT	CSVSRDTEAWVHTEAFF
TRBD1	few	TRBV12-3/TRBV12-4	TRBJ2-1	TGTGCCAGCAGTGCCGGGACAGGGTCAGGTAATGAGCAGTTCTTC	CASSAGTGSGNEQFF
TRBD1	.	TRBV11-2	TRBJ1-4	TGTGCCAGCAGCTTTGGGACAGGGATTGGTGAAAAACTGTTTTTT	CASSFGTGIGEKLFF
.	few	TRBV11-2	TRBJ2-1	TGTGCCAGCAGCTTCACAGGGTTCTACAATGAGCAGTTCTTC	CASSFTGFYNEQFF
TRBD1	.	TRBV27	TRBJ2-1	TGTGCCAGCAGCTATACAGGGGGCGCTTCATACAATGAGCAGTTCTTC	CASSYTGGASYNEQFF
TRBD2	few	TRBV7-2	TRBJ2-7	TGTGCCAGCAGTTTGGGACTAGCGAGCTCCTACGAGCAGTACTTC	CASSLGLASSYEQYF
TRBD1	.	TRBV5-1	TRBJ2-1	TGCGCCAGCAGCTTAGCCGGGACAGGGGGCCGCAATGAGCAGTTCTTC	CASSLAGTGGRNEQFF
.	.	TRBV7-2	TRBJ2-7	TGTGCCAGCAGTGGGGGCGGGGCTAGCTCCTACGAGCAGTACTTC	CASSGGGASSYEQYF
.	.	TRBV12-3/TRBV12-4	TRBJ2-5	TGTGCCAGCAGTGTAGGGGTTGAAGAGACCCAGTACTTC	CASSVGVEETQYF
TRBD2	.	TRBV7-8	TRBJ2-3	TGTGCCAGCAGCTTATTAGCGGGAGGAATCGCAGATACGCAGTATTTT	CASSLLAGGIADTQYF
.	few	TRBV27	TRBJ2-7	TGTGCCAGCAGTTTAACCAGCAATAATCCCTACGAGCAGTACTTC	CASSLTSNNPYEQYF
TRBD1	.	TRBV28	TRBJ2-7	TGTGCCGGCAGTCCCTTTGGGGACAGAAACTACGAGCAGTACTTC	CAGSPFGDRNYEQYF
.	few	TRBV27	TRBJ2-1	TGTGCCAGCAGTTTACGGAGCGGAACCGGCTACAATGAGCAGTTCTTC	CASSLRSGTGYNEQFF
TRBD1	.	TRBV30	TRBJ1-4	TGTGCCTGGACCCCCGGACAGGGGGACGAAAAACTGTTTTTT	CAWTPGQGDEKLFF
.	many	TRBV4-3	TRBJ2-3	TGCGCCAGCAGCCAAGATACTAACACAGATACGCAGTATTTT	CASSQDTNTDTQYF
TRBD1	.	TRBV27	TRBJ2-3	TGTACCGGGCCGGGACAGGGCACAGATACGCAGTATTTT	CTGPGQGTDTQYF
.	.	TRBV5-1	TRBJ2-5	TGCGCCAGCAGGAAGGGGTTGGCCGAGGAGACCCAGTACTTC	CASRKGLAEETQYF
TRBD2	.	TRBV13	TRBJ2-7	TGTGCCAGCAGCCGTACTAGCGGGTTCTACGAGCAGTACTTC	CASSRTSGFYEQYF
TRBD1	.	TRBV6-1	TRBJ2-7	TGTGCCAGCAGTGAAACAGGGGAACTCACCTACGAGCAGTACTTC	CASSETGELTYEQYF
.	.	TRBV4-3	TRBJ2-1	TGCGCCAGCAGCCAAGGGGGGTCGGCACACAATGAGCAGTTCTTC	CASSQGGSAHNEQFF
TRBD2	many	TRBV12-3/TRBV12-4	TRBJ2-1	TGTGCCAGCAGGATAACAGCGGGAGAGGATGAGCAGTTCTTC	CASRITAGEDEQFF
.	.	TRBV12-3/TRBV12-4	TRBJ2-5	TGTGCCAGCAGTTTATCCCCCTCGGAAGAGACCCAGTACTTC	CASSLSPSEETQYF
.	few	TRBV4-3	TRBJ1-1	TGCGCCAGCAGCCCTTACCTCATTACGACAGGTACTGAAGCTTTCTTT	CASSPYLITTGTEAFF
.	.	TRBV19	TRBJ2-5	TGTGCCAGTAGTAATATTGGTGAGACCCAGTACTTC	CASSNIGETQYF